The next 23 T cell receptor beta chains were all read from a single sample in a study of cytomegalovirus exposure and HLA in healthy donors (dated by TCRdb to about 2017). The library was generated by the immunoSEQ multiplex PCR assay. TCRdb provides this immuneACCESS table in a form limited to in-frame rearrangements. Some clones are lacking; in checked studies, under half of them reflect an unresolved V gene, and why the rest are absent is not known. For this sample the table gives over 150,000 clones, of which more than 70% were detected only once. The ten biggest clones cover 2% to 2.5% of the sample. The sequenced sample was PBMCs. The receptors shown here come from a human donor in good health.

V and J are TRBV30 and TRBJ2-1, with 11 bases aligning to TRBD1. In germline, CDR1 is GTSNPN, CDR2 SVGIG (reference sequence). This CDR3 spans 13 amino acids. V shed 5 bases, J shed 7 bases, and the junction held 4 bases outside the gene matches. CDR3 DNA: TGTGCCTGGCGGACAGGGGGCCGGAATGAGCAGTTCTTC. This encodes CAWRTGGRNEQFF.

The chain employs TRBV6-5 and TRBJ2-7; D is perhaps TRBD1 (5 bases). The V end was cut by 10 bases, the J end by 3 bases, with 19 bases between. CDR1 and CDR2 from the germline V gene are MNHEY and SVGAGI. The CDR3 is 14 residues long. The CDR3 DNA reads TGTGCCACTAAAAGGCCAGGGAATTTCTACGAGCAGTACTTC. It translates to CATKRPGNFYEQYF.

This clone was recorded only once. V gene TRBV4-1 combines with J gene TRBJ2-7, with 8 bases identical to TRBD1. Trimming took 1 base from V and 2 from J; bases not matched to a gene: 4. The germline V gene encodes CDR1 MGHRA and CDR2 YSYEKL. The CDR3 extends over 15 amino acids. The DNA for the CDR3 is TGCGCCAGCAGCCAAGGACGACAGGGGACCTACGAGCAGTACTTC. Its translation: CASSQGRQGTYEQYF.

This clone came up a few times. This chain links TRBV28 with TRBJ1-5; no clear D. The CDR3 is 16 residues long. CDR1 is MDHEN, CDR2 SYDVKM, per germline. V dropped 3 bases and J dropped 3 bases, with 15 bases sitting between them. This CDR3 is CASSLHPAGFNQPQHF. The DNA of the CDR3 is TGTGCCAGCAGTTTGCATCCAGCGGGGTTCAATCAGCCCCAGCATTTT.

The chain carries TRBV5-6 and TRBJ1-5, with 8 bases that match TRBD1. With 5 bases clipped from V and 6 bases from J, the junction kept 13 bases outside the gene matches. Looked up from germline, CDR1 is SGHDT and CDR2 is YYEEEE. CDR3 length: 16 amino acids. The CDR3 protein is CASSHMGTGDFQPQHF. The CDR3 DNA reads as TGTGCCAGCAGTCACATGGGGACAGGAGATTTTCAGCCCCAGCATTTT.

The rearrangement joins TRBV7-9 to TRBJ1-2; possibly TRBD1 for D (6 bases). CDR1 and CDR2 from the germline V gene are SEHNR and FQNEAQ (reference sequence). There are 14 residues in the CDR3. Between the trimmed V and J ends, which lost 3 bases and 6 bases, there was a span of 14 bases. In DNA, the CDR3 is TGTGCCAGCAGCTTTCTGGGGGCATTGGATGGCTACACCTTC. Translated: CASSFLGALDGYTF.

The chain links TRBV5-4 to TRBJ2-1, with 14 bases identical to TRBD2. The CDR3 has 17 residues. The germline CDR1 and CDR2 sequences are SGHNT and YYREEE (reference sequence). The junction had 9 bases not matched to a gene; V was cut back by 4 bases and J by 6 bases. The CDR3 spells CASSKGLAGAISNEQFF. Written as DNA, the CDR3 is TGTGCCAGCAGCAAGGGACTAGCGGGAGCTATTTCCAATGAGCAGTTCTTC.

This chain links TRBV2 with TRBJ2-3; D remains ambiguous. Germline CDR1 is SNHLY and CDR2 is FYNNEI. V lost 6 bases and J lost 3, with 7 bases in between. CDR3 length equals 12 residues. Here the CDR3 reads CASRPETDTQYF. The CDR3 region has the DNA TGTGCCAGCAGGCCGGAGACAGATACGCAGTATTTT. Full variable domain (outside the CDR3, taken from reference TRBV2 and TRBJ2-3): EPEVTQTPSHQVTQMGQEVILRCVPISNHLYFYWYRQILGQKVEFLVSFYNNEISEKSEIFDDQFSVERPDGSNFTLKIRSTKLEDSAMYFCASRPETDTQYFGPGTRLTVL.

The V gene is TRBV9, the J gene TRBJ2-1; no definite D call. This CDR3 is 13 amino acids long. The V end lost 8 bases, the J end lost 8 bases, and 17 bases lay between the germline ends. CDR1 is SGDLS and CDR2 is YYNGEE in the germline V gene. The CDR3 region has the DNA TGTGCCAGTTCATCACAGCCGGCCGATGAGCAGTTCTTC. It yields the protein CASSSQPADEQFF.

The DNA of the CDR3 is TGTGCCAGCAGCTTGGGGCCGGGGGTGAACACTGAAGCTTTCTTT. Amino acid sequence: CASSLGPGVNTEAFF. This chain links TRBV5-6 with TRBJ1-1; D is possibly TRBD1 (5 bases). Germline V gene sequence: CDR1 SGHDT, CDR2 YYEEEE. CDR3 length equals 15 residues. V gave up 0 bases and J gave up 0 bases, with 9 bases separating them.

The chain joins TRBV5-6 to TRBJ1-4; tentatively, D is TRBD1 (5 bases). CDR3 length equals 14 residues. Per germline, CDR1 SGHDT and CDR2 YYEEEE. Trimming pared 7 bases from V and 5 bases from J, leaving 15 bases between. In DNA, the CDR3 is TGTGCCAGCGGTCGACAGAAGGGAAATGAAAAACTGTTTTTT. It specifies CASGRQKGNEKLFF.

The chain carries TRBV11-2 and TRBJ2-7, with 7 bases aligning to TRBD1. Trimming removed 2 bases from V and 2 bases from J; junction bases left unmatched: 3. There are 14 residues in the CDR3. The V gene's germline CDR1 is SGHAT and CDR2 FQNNGV. CDR3 loop: CASSLQTGPYEQYF. The DNA for the CDR3 is TGTGCCAGCAGCTTACAGACAGGGCCCTACGAGCAGTACTTC.

V gene TRBV5-6 combines with J gene TRBJ2-5, with 10 bases lining up with TRBD1. Germline CDR1 is SGHDT and CDR2 is YYEEEE. J gave up 5 bases and V 2 bases, and 6 bases lay outside the gene matches. The CDR3 spans 15 residues. As DNA, the CDR3 is TGTGCCAGCAGCTTCGACAGGGGGCCGGAGGAGACCCAGTACTTC. Protein sequence: CASSFDRGPEETQYF.

This clone has a count of ten or more. This sample also contains other DNA sequences that code for the same CDR3. The genes are TRBV15 and TRBJ2-2, with 9 nucleotides matching TRBD2. The junction had 3 bases not matched to a gene; V was cut back by 8 bases and J by 5 bases. Germline V CDR1 and CDR2: LNHNV, YYDKDF (reference sequence). The CDR3 spans 13 residues. The CDR3 nucleotides read TGTGCCACCCGGACTAGCGAAACCGGGGAGCTGTTTTTT. This translates into CATRTSETGELFF.

V gene TRBV28 combines with J gene TRBJ1-2; D perhaps matches TRBD1 (6 bases). The germline V and J ends were trimmed by 6 bases and 1 base, with 18 bases remaining between them. From germline, CDR1 is MDHEN and CDR2 SYDVKM. This CDR3 is built from 16 residues. The CDR3 region has the DNA TGTGCCAGCAGGCCACCCGGGACACTGTTTAACTATGGCTACACCTTC. It is translated as CASRPPGTLFNYGYTF.

The DNA of the CDR3 is TGTGCCAGTAGTATAGACGGGGGAGCTGCGAACGAGCAGTACTTC. This gives the protein CASSIDGGAANEQYF. V and J are TRBV19 and TRBJ2-7, with D possibly matching TRBD2 (6 bases). Germline CDR1 and CDR2: LNHDA and SQIVND (reference sequence). The CDR3 loop spans 15 amino acids. V gave up 0 bases and J gave up 5 bases, with 14 bases separating them. Based on the CDR3 plus reference TRBV19 and TRBJ2-7, the full variable domain is DGGITQSPKYLFRKEGQNVTLSCEQNLNHDAMYWYRQDPGQGLRLIYYSQIVNDFQKGDIAEGYSVSREKKESFPLTVTSAQKNPTAFYLCASSIDGGAANEQYFGPGTRLTVT.

The chain couples TRBV29-1 to TRBJ2-1, with TRBD2 matching over 7 bases. This CDR3 is built from 15 residues. V dropped 5 bases and J dropped 4; count of bases not matched to a gene: 11. CDR1 SQVTM and CDR2 ANQGSEA come from the germline V gene. The CDR3 reads CSVRMLAAYYNEQFF. The CDR3 DNA is TGCAGCGTTAGAATGCTAGCGGCCTATTACAATGAGCAGTTCTTC.

This chain joins TRBV27 and TRBJ2-2; 7 bases fit TRBD2. The CDR3 is 14 residues long. CDR1 is MNHEY, CDR2 SMNVEV, per germline (reference sequence). V trimming: 6 bases; J trimming: 2 bases; junction bases outside the gene matches: 3. The DNA for the CDR3 is TGTGCCAGCAGGACTAGCCACAACACCGGGGAGCTGTTTTTT. Its protein is CASRTSHNTGELFF.

This rearrangement joins TRBV2 to TRBJ1-2; 9 bases fit TRBD1. J was trimmed by 8 bases and V by 5 bases; bases with no gene match: 18. The germline gives CDR1 SNHLY, CDR2 FYNNEI. This CDR3 has 17 residues. CDR3 residues: CASSPHLTGGVIGGYTF. The CDR3 DNA reads TGTGCCAGCAGTCCTCACCTCACAGGGGGCGTTATCGGGGGCTACACCTTC.

This clone occurred once. This chain connects TRBV7-3 to TRBJ2-2, with 7 bases identical to TRBD2. The CDR3 loop spans 19 amino acids. The V and J ends lost 5 bases and 4 bases, in that order; junction bases with no gene match: 19. Germline V CDR1 and CDR2: SGHTA, FQGTGA. CDR3 sequence: CASSKWTIAGRGGTGELFF. For the CDR3, the DNA is TGTGCCAGCAGCAAGTGGACGATTGCAGGGAGGGGAGGCACCGGGGAGCTGTTTTTT.

This clone has only one observation. Here the CDR3 DNA reads TGTGCCAGCAGCTGGACAAGAACTAATGAAAAACTGTTTTTT. It codes for CASSWTRTNEKLFF. The gene calls are TRBV5-6 and TRBJ1-4; tentatively, D is TRBD1 (5 bases). The CDR3 length is 14 residues. CDR1 SGHDT and CDR2 YYEEEE come from the germline V gene. Deletions cut 3 bases from V and 1 base from J, with 7 bases between.

CDR3 coding DNA: TGTGCCAGCAGTCTCGGGGCTAGCGAGTACAATGAGCAGTTCTTC. It encodes CASSLGASEYNEQFF. The rearrangement links TRBV27 to TRBJ2-1; a possible D gene is TRBD2 (6 bases). The CDR3 spans 15 residues. V was pared by 5 bases and J by 4 bases, with 15 bases between. Germline assignment: CDR1 MNHEY and CDR2 SMNVEV (reference sequence).

This chain links TRBV11-2 with TRBJ2-5, with a weak D call TRBD2 (6 bases). Trimming cost V 5 bases and J 2 bases, with 15 bases left between them. Per germline, CDR1 SGHAT and CDR2 FQNNGV. This CDR3 region has 15 residues. CDR3 amino acids: CASSGLVADQETQYF. CDR3 nucleotides: TGTGCCAGCAGCGGCCTAGTAGCGGATCAAGAGACCCAGTACTTC.